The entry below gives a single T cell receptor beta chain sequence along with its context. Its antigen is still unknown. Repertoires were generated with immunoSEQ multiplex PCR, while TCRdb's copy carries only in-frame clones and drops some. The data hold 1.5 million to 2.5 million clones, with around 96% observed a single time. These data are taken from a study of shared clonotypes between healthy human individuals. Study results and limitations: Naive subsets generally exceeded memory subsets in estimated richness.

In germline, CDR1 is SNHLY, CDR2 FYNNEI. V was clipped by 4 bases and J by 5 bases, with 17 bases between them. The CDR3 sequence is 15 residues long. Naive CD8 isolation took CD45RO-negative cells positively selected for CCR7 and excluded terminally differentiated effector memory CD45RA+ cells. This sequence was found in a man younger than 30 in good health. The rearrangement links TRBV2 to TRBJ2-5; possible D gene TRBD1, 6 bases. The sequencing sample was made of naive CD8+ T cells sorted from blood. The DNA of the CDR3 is TGTGCCAGCAGTGTAGGAGGCAGGGGTCGGGAGACCCAGTACTTC. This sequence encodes CASSVGGRGRETQYF. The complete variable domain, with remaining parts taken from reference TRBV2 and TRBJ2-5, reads EPEVTQTPSHQVTQMGQEVILRCVPISNHLYFYWYRQILGQKVEFLVSFYNNEISEKSEIFDDQFSVERPDGSNFTLKIRSTKLEDSAMYFCASSVGGRGRETQYFGPGTRLLVL.